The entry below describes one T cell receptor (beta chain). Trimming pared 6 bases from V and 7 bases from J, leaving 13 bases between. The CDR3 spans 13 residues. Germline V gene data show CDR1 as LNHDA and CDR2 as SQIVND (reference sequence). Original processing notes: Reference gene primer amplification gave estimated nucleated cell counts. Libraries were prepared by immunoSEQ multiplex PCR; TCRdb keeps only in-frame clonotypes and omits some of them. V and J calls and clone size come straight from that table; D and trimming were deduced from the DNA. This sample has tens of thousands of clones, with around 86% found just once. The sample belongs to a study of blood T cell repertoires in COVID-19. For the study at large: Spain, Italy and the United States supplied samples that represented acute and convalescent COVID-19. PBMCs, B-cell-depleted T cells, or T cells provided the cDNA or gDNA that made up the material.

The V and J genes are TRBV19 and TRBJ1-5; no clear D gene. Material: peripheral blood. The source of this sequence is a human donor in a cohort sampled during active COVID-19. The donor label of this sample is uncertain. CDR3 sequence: CASRSSRGQPQHF. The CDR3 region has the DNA TGTGCCAGTAGATCTAGTCGAGGGCAGCCCCAGCATTTT.